The rows below give T cell receptor beta chains drawn from one sample of a study of tumor-infiltrating T cells and Merkel cell polyomavirus. The data were produced by immunoSEQ multiplex PCR, yet TCRdb's version contains in-frame clones alone and is incomplete. The sample gives some 1,000 clones, roughly nine tenths of which show up once; roughly 18% is in the top ten. Sequenced input: Merkel cell polyomavirus peptide tetramer+ CD8+ T cells sorted from blood. The receptors were gathered from a man aged 55 to 70 with Merkel cell carcinoma. CDR3s include the opening cysteine and the closing phenylalanine or tryptophan. A D gene is named only where the DNA matches it firmly.

>TRBV12-5|TRBD1|TRBJ1-4
CASGLWGQGGNEKLFF
>TRBV6-5|TRBD1|TRBJ1-2
CASSYRDRPNYGYTF
>TRBV5-6|TRBD1|TRBJ2-6
CASSLDRVRVGANVLTF
>TRBV9|.|TRBJ1-5
CASNRDGANQPQHF
>TRBV6-1|.|TRBJ2-7
CASIVGHLSSYEQYF
>TRBV11-3|TRBD1|TRBJ1-1
CASSSGGLNTEAFF
>TRBV9|.|TRBJ2-5
CASSLSLEFSETQYF
>TRBV19|TRBD1|TRBJ1-1
CASNDRVPNTEAFF
>TRBV10-3|.|TRBJ1-1
CAISGRASNTEAFF
>TRBV6-5|.|TRBJ1-1
CASRNTEGTEAFF
>TRBV18|.|TRBJ1-1
CASSPGAAADTEAFF
>TRBV10-3|.|TRBJ1-1
CAIRYRETNTEAFF
>TRBV7-2|.|TRBJ1-5
CASSLGGDPRVQPQHF
>TRBV15|TRBD2|TRBJ2-1
CATSSRLAAEQFF
>TRBV5-4|TRBD1|TRBJ2-3
CASSLGGAKDTQYF
>TRBV19|.|TRBJ1-3
CASCTGSAGNTIYF
>TRBV18|.|TRBJ2-1
CASSRSRDWTNEQFF
>TRBV5-1|.|TRBJ2-3
CASSLIGSTDTQYF
>TRBV6-5|.|TRBJ1-1
CASSYSLGEGNTEAFF
>TRBV5-4|.|TRBJ2-5
CASSFTGVGQETQYF
>TRBV30|TRBD1|TRBJ2-7
CAWSVRPDRTNF
>TRBV9|TRBD2|TRBJ2-7
CASSVGAGAGEQYF
>TRBV29-1|TRBD2|TRBJ2-7
CSASTSDEQYF
>TRBV5-1|TRBD2|TRBJ2-7
CASSLAGNSYEQYF
>TRBV7-2|TRBD2|TRBJ2-2
CASSPGSGGAAGELFF
>TRBV19|TRBD2|TRBJ2-2
CASSSGTSKFTGELFF
>TRBV27|TRBD2|TRBJ2-1
CASSTRGGSSYNEQFF
>TRBV5-1|.|TRBJ2-5
CASSVRQAKETQYF
>TRBV5-1|TRBD2|TRBJ2-5
CASSSGGGNTETQYF
>TRBV11-2|.|TRBJ2-7
CASSSGQIVSDEQYF
>TRBV10-2|TRBD1|TRBJ1-2
CASSDKGAYGYTF
>TRBV25-1|TRBD1|TRBJ1-1
CASRQGGVSTEAFF
>TRBV13|.|TRBJ2-5
CASSLWSGYQETQYF
>TRBV10-3|TRBD1|TRBJ1-1
CAIGQGNTEAFF
>TRBV28|TRBD1|TRBJ2-3
CASSFPQGVEDTQYF
>TRBV6-1|.|TRBJ2-7
CASSGRGAVSYEQYF
>TRBV11-2|.|TRBJ1-1
CASSLRGSGTEAFF
>TRBV25-1|.|TRBJ1-1
CASRQGLTEAFF
>TRBV19|.|TRBJ2-1
CASSIVPGSSYNEQFF
>TRBV10-1|TRBD2|TRBJ2-1
CASSELAGYNEQFF
>TRBV29-1|.|TRBJ2-1
CSVDTGGLLRDEQFF
>TRBV15|TRBD1|TRBJ2-7
CATSRDRTGAYEQYF
>TRBV13|TRBD2|TRBJ2-7
CASSPTLWTSTSEQYF
>TRBV9|TRBD1|TRBJ1-4
CASSVRTGGYEKLFF
>TRBV29-1|.|TRBJ2-7
CSVDSDRRLF
>TRBV4-2|.|TRBJ2-6
CASSQTNVGTTGANVLTF
>TRBV27|TRBD2|TRBJ2-3
CASSETGTSFLF
>TRBV21-1|.|TRBJ2-3
CATRSRPGGSRTDTQYF
>TRBV11-2|TRBD1|TRBJ2-3
CASSLKETGRHTQYF
>TRBV7-9|.|TRBJ1-1
CASSLKGKNTEAFF
>TRBV19|.|TRBJ1-3
CASAGSSGNTIYF
>TRBV27|TRBD1|TRBJ1-1
CASSLWGQQAEAFF
>TRBV30|TRBD1|TRBJ1-3
CAWDRAYTIYF
>TRBV5-1|.|TRBJ1-1
CASSQGGGNTEAFF